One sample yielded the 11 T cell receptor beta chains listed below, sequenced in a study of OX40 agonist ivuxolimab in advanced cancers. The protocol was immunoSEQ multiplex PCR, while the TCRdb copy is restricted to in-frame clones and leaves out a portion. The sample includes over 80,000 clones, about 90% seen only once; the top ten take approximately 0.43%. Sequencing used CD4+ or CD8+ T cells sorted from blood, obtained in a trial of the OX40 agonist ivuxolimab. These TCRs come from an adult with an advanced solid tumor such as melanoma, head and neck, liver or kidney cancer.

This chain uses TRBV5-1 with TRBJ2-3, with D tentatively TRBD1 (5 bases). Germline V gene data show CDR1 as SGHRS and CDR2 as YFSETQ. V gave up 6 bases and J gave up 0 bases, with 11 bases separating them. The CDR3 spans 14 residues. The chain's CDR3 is CASTWGISTDTQYF. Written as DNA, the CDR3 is TGCGCCAGCACCTGGGGCATCAGCACAGATACGCAGTATTTT. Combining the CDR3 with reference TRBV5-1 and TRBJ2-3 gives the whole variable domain KAGVTQTPRYLIKTRGQQVTLSCSPISGHRSVSWYQQTPGQGLQFLFEYFSETQRNKGNFPGRFSGRQFSNSRSEMNVSTLELGDSALYLCASTWGISTDTQYFGPGTRLTVL.

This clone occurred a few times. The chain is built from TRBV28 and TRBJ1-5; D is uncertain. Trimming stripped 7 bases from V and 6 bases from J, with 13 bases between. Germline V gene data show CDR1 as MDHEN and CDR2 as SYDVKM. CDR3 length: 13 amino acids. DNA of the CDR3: TGTGCCAGCAACAAAGGCCCCCGTCAGCCCCAGCATTTT. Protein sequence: CASNKGPRQPQHF.

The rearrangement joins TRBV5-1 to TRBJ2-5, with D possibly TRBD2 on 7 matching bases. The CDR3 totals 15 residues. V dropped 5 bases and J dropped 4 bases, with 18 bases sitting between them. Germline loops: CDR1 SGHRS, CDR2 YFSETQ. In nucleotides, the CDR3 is TGCGCCAGCAGTACTTGGGGGGGCCCGGGAGAGACCCAGTACTTC. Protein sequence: CASSTWGGPGETQYF.

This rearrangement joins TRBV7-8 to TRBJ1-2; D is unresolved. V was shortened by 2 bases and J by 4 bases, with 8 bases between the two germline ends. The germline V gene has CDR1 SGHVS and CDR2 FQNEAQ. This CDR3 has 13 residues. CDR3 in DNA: TGTGCCAGCAGCTTACAGCCAACCTATGGCTACACCTTC. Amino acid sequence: CASSLQPTYGYTF.

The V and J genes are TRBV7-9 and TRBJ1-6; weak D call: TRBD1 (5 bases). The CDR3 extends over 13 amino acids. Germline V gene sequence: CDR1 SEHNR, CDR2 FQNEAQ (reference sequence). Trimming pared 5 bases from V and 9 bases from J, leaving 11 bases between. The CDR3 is CASSPGTGSPLHF. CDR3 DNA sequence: TGTGCCAGCAGCCCGGGGACGGGTTCACCCCTCCACTTT.

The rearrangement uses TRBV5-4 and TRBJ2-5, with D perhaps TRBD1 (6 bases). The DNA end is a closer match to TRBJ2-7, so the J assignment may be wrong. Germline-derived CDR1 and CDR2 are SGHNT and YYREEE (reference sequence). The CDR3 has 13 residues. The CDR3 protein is CASSSGQSYEQYF. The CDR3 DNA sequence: TGTGCCAGCAGCTCCGGACAGTCCTACGAGCAGTACTTC.

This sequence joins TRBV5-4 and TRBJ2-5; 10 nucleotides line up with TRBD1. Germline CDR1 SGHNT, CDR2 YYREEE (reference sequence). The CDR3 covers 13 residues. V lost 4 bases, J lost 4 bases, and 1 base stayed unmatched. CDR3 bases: TGTGCCAGCAGCCGGGACAGGGGAGAGACCCAGTACTTC. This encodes CASSRDRGETQYF.

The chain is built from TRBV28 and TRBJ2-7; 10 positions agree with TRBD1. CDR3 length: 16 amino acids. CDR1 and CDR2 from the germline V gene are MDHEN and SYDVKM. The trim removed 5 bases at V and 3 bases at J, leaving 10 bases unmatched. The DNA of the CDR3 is TGTGCCAGCAGTCCACGGACAGGGGGGCGATACTACGAGCAGTACTTC. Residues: CASSPRTGGRYYEQYF.

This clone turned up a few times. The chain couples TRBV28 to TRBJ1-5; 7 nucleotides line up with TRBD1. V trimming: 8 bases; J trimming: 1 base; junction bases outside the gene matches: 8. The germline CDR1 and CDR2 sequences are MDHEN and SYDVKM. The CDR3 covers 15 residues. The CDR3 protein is CASERGGASNQPQHF. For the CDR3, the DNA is TGTGCCAGCGAACGAGGGGGCGCGAGCAATCAGCCCCAGCATTTT.

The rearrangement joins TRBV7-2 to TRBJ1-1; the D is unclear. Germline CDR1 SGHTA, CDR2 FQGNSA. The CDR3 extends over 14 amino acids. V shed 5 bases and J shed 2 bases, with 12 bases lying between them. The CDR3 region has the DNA TGTGCCAGCAGCCACTTAAGGACCAACACTGAAGCTTTCTTT. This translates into CASSHLRTNTEAFF.

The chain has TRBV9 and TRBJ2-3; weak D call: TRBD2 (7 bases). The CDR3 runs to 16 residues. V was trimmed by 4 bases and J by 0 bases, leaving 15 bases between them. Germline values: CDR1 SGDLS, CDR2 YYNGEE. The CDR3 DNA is TGTGCCAGCAGCCCCGGGGGGCGGGGTAGCACAGATACGCAGTATTTT. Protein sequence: CASSPGGRGSTDTQYF.